This T cell receptor (beta chain) was sequenced for a study of cytomegalovirus exposure and HLA in healthy donors (dated by TCRdb to the late 2010s). Broadly, across the study: An earlier analysis of some 550 of the donors reported about 250 Gb of sequence data and 117 million unique TCR beta sequences from 190 million or so T cells. On average, around 200,000 unique TCR beta nucleotide sequences were sequenced per donor among 398 genotyped donors of the cohort, with approximately 18% of those sequences being non-productive. Of the 300 to 500 genotyped donors, 70% to 90% were placed in the genetic ancestry cluster associated with self-reported Caucasian donors. Donor age, sex, ethnicity and CMV serostatus were compiled together with the repertoire data. An early release that covered more than 550 HLA-typed donors contained approximately 300 gigabases of sequencing data and 80 million or so unique TCR sequences. In the later analysis, no new phenotypic data were used to find candidate immune exposures; instead, reliance was placed on TCR beta sequences and their occurrence across donors. An earlier analysis of 587 of the donors applied high-throughput TCR beta sequencing to assess whether each TCR beta V gene segment acted as functional or pseudogenic. A later analysis re-examined previously published TCR beta repertoires from several hundred donors and added high-resolution HLA genotyping to investigate patterns of TCR occurrence. To predict cytomegalovirus infection status, the study combined high-throughput TCR immunosequencing, statistical association of individual TCRs with disease status, and machine learning. All discovery cohort repertoires had been generated using a single sequencing platform. Both class I and class II loci were covered by HLA typing, at four-digit resolution. Typing coverage differed by locus: A, B, C, DRB1 and DQB1 were typed in about 629-630 donors, DQA1 in about 500, DPA1 in around 600, and DPB1 in 400 to 490. The T cell repertoires of 550 to 850 subjects were profiled by immunosequencing and related to cytomegalovirus serostatus. In a later genetic analysis, genome-wide SNP genotypes for about 55% of the roughly 700 donors were used, and that subset was treated as a discovery cohort. The study was designed to test whether signatures of past pathogen exposure could be identified by cataloging public T cell receptors. In addition to the first cohort of around 670 subjects, a separate validation cohort of 120 different subjects was used. Five DR-DQ haplotypes were treated as single units for association and clustering because of strong linkage in the cohort.

Libraries were constructed by the immunoSEQ multiplex PCR assay. The multiplex PCR relied on a mix of 60 forward primers for TCR Vbeta segments and 13 reverse primers for TCR Jbeta segments. Amplification of the CDR3 region of rearranged TCR beta genes was performed with a multiplex PCR assay on genomic DNA. The amplified TCR beta libraries were sequenced on the Illumina HiSeq System as 87-base-pair reads. Concerning the study's data processing: A later analysis tallied 75 million to 95 million unique TCR beta chains across the 650 to 750 repertoires, and approximately 9.9 million of those chains were shared by two or more donors. Raw reads were error-corrected and collapsed into unique sequences with a nearest-neighbor algorithm that merged closely related sequences to remove PCR and sequencing errors. V, D and J gene segments were assigned by aligning CDR3 sequences to IMGT reference sequences. For a sequence to be retained, a match of at least six nucleotides was required to both a V gene segment and a J gene segment. Rearrangements were called productive when the CDR3 lacked stop codons and stayed in frame with V and J; all others were non-productive. CDR3 was defined according to IMGT convention as the region running from the second conserved V-encoded cysteine to the conserved J-encoded phenylalanine. The earlier analysis of some 580 of the donors excluded any sequence lacking an unambiguous match to a single V gene segment. An earlier analysis of 500 to 700 of the donors classified V segments as functional when productive rearrangements were above 56.7% and as segregating when the standard deviation between donors was above 5%. To diagnose cytomegalovirus status from the catalog of TCR beta chain sequences, a statistical classification framework was built. V and J gene assignment, in a later analysis, came from comparing TCR nucleotide sequences with IMGT/GENE-DB human TR gene sequences. A later analysis assigned CDR3 sequences and most-parsimonious VDJ recombination scenarios with the TCRdist pipeline. In a later analysis, every TCR beta chain was defined by the combination of its CDR3 amino acid sequence and its V-gene family, and reads without a unique V-gene family were dropped. A later analysis removed 450 to 600 highly shared, low-generation-probability nucleotide sequences to deal with suspected cross-contamination and a sequencing artifact. For each public chain, a later analysis derived a clonal expansion index from normalized ranks of inferred template counts within each repertoire. Generation probabilities in a later analysis came from a VDJ recombination model fitted to out-of-frame rearrangements, and those results were checked against IGoR. In a later analysis, hypergeometric tests were used to score TCR-TCR, TCR-HLA and TCR-CMV co-occurrence, with a repertoire-size bias correction applied to TCR pairs. A later analysis estimated false discovery rates by permuting HLA or CMV assignments 20 times. In a later analysis, co-occurring TCRs were grouped using DBSCAN, with TCRdist sequence similarity added in when clustering inside HLA-allele-positive subsets. For co-occurrence clustering, repertoires with fewer than 30,000 or more than 120,000 public chains were excluded, along with 5 or 6 repertoires with anomalous nucleotide sharing. This is the immuneACCESS table as TCRdb keeps it, with only in-frame sequences that have V and J called. A part of the clones is gone; compared with another copy, unresolved V genes explain less than half, and the rest is unexplained. The DNA gave D and trimming, while V, J and clone size come from that table. Here the sample has some 65,000 clones; less than 75% occur a single time. Approximately 25% of the sample comes from the top ten.

Findings and caveats that apply to the study as a whole: V-gene and J-gene trimming of TCR beta chains was associated with a missense DCLRE1C variant in a later genetic analysis, and the association was replicated in an independent cohort. The classifier was reported to diagnose cytomegalovirus status with high specificity and sensitivity in both the original cohort and the validation cohort. In vitro tests confirmed that a few of the cytomegalovirus-associated TCR beta chains recognize cytomegalovirus antigens. Because counts were too low, under 20 rarely observed V segments, including chromosome 9 orphons, were left out of the earlier analysis of over 550 of the donors. The study gave a list of 150 to 200 TCR beta chains associated with cytomegalovirus. It was suggested by the authors that the approach could potentially be generalized to other disease states and immunological phenotypes. An earlier analysis of 587 of the donors showed that most TCR beta V segments appeared in productive rearrangements either about 90% or about 30% of the time, which broadly matched IMGT annotations. Sequencing depth was assumed to be roughly uniform across donors in the presence/absence analyses, though that assumption may not hold. Immune exposure information for the cohort was limited to CMV serostatus. Specific HLA alleles were associated with 15,000 to 20,000 TCR beta sequences at a false discovery rate of 0.05 in a later analysis. A cluster of highly shared sequence variants was judged likely to represent a technical artifact of the sequencing pipeline. A further reported finding was that TCR beta sequences accurately predicted the HLA-A and HLA-B alleles for most subjects in the first cohort. Linkage disequilibrium might explain the correlated functional status among segregating V segments, but an unknown experimental factor could not be ruled out. In a later analysis, TCR association rates were found to vary across HLA loci, with the most associated TCRs seen for DRB1 alleles and the fewest for HLA-C alleles. When HLA alleles, especially DR and DQ, strongly co-occurred, attributing TCR associations to individual alleles was difficult. According to a later analysis, most CMV-associated TCR beta chains appeared to be HLA-restricted, and the HLA associations seemed to be driven largely by CMV exposure. Most TCR sequences were seen in very few donors, while some public TCRs were found in many individuals. Because HLA typing was missing for some donors at each locus, association tests included only the typed subset. Compared with equally common non-associated chains, HLA-associated TCR beta chains in a later analysis were more clonally expanded and had lower generation probabilities. The cohort was sequenced for TCR beta chains only, and without alpha or paired-chain data the features that could be detected were limited. Compared with the 666-donor mean, donors in an Asian-associated ancestry cluster had fewer N-insertions in productive TCRs, according to a later genetic analysis. Because the 87-base-pair reads could not distinguish some IMGT-functional V segments, including TRBV6-2 and TRBV6-3, those segments were excluded. Several of the top co-occurrence clusters appeared to be linked to parvovirus B19, influenza, CMV and Epstein-Barr virus, according to a later analysis.

Clipping removes 2 bases from V and 7 bases from J, with 10 as the unmatched junction base count. The CDR1 and CDR2 encoded by the germline V gene are MGHRA and YSYEKL. The CDR3 sequence holds 15 residues, the cysteine and phenylalanine included. Only the CDR3 DNA is retained, 45 bases long and in frame from the first base. The cohort consisted of 650 to 850 healthy bone marrow donors. At the time of sampling, all cohort members were nominally healthy, though unrecorded immune exposures were likely present. The donor was CMV seropositive and was included in the group of some 290 seropositive cohort members. Every donor gave a peripheral blood sample, and the peripheral blood mononuclear cells from that sample were used for TCR beta sequencing. The Qiagen DNeasy Blood Extraction Kit was used to extract genomic DNA from the blood cell samples. As to this clone: Its binding antigen is unknown. No base-level quality is on record; no much larger clone is a single base apart.

The V and J segments used are TRBV4-1 and TRBJ2-7, and 8 junctional nucleotides match TRBD2. The TCR was taken from a man aged 45 to 65 in good health and CMV-seropositive. The sample consisted of PBMCs. The DNA sequence follows: TGCGCCAGCAGCCAAAACGCGGAGCGGGAGTGGGAGCAGTACTTC. Its translation is CASSQNAEREWEQYF.